The T cell receptor (beta chain) under discussion was sequenced for a study of identical twins. The study, taken as a whole, reports: Abundant beta clonotypes from cord blood had fewer insertions, unlike memory repertoires, which showed none. Without tracking the same donors, conclusions rested on cross-sectional statistical analysis.

Looked up from germline, CDR1 is KGHSH and CDR2 is LQKENI. The CDR3 consists of 14 residues. Trimming left V 2 bases short and J 6 bases short, with 13 bases between. Addition of a universal primer site occurred through template switching, and cDNA carried unique molecular identifiers. TCRdb called the 5' RACE reads again in MiXCR, with one record for every CDR3 protein. Here the sample spans roughly 250,000 distinct CDR3 sequences, over 12% being singletons. This clonotype was counted between two and nine times. What it binds is not known. Sequencing used memory (CD45RO+) T cells sorted from blood. The TCR originated in a woman aged 18-35 years in good health. The gene calls are TRBV18 and TRBJ1-2; possible D gene TRBD1, 5 bases. The CDR3 coding sequence is TGTGCCAGCTCACCAGATACAGGCGGGGATGGCTACACCTTC. It specifies CASSPDTGGDGYTF.